This T cell receptor beta chain was recorded in a study of blood T cell repertoires in COVID-19. Study-wide background: Acute and convalescent COVID-19 samples came from the United States, Italy and Spain. T cells, B-cell-depleted T cells, or PBMCs provided the cDNA or gDNA that served as material.

Clones were read by immunoSEQ multiplex PCR, and TCRdb kept only the in-frame ones, dropping some. The repertoire has around 320,000 clones, around 87% of them found once; the top ten carry roughly 4.3%. Enrollees, about 18 to 89 years old, lived in 24 US areas. Participant reports of clinical history set cohort assignment. V was clipped by 6 bases and J by 7 bases; unmatched bases: 14. From germline, CDR1 is MNHEY and CDR2 SVGEGT. This CDR3 has 16 amino acids. The sample consisted of PBMCs or T cells enriched from blood (not recorded which). V usage is TRBV6-2 or TRBV6-3 and J usage is TRBJ2-1, with 8 bases aligning to TRBD2. This receptor was taken from a woman in her late teens or twenties with acute COVID-19. This chain's CDR3 is CASSPGAGVVSNEQFF. The CDR3 DNA reads as TGTGCCAGCAGCCCCGGAGCGGGAGTGGTTTCAAATGAGCAGTTCTTC.